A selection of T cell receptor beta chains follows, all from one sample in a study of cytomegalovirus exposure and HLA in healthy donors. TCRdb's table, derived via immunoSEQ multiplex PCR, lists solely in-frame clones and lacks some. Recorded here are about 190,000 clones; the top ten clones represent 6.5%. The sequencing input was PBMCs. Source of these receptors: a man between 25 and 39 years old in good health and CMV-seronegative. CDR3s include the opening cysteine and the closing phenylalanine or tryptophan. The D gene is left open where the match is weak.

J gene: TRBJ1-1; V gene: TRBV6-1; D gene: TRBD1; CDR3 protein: CASSARTGGNTEAFF
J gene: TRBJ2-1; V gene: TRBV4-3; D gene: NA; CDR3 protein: CASSQDGAHYGGSSYNEQFF
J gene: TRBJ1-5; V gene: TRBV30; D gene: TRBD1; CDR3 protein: CAWSGQGGNQPQHF
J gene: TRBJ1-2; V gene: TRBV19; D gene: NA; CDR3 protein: CASSIGGAGVGYTF
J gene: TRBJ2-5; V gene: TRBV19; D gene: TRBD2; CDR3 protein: CASRGLAGGETQYF
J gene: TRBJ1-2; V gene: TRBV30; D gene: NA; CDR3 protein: CAWRKYMNYGYTF
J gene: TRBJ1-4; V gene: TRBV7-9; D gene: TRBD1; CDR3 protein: CASSLPQGADLANEKLFF
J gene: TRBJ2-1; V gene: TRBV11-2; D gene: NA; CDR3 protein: CASSMDILDEQFF
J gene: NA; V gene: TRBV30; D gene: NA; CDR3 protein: CACSRGMVYEQYF
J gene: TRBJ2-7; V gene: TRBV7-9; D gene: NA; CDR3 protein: CASSSSTGVDEQYF
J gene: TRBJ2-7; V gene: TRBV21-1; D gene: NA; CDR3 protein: CASSPRAGGYEQYF
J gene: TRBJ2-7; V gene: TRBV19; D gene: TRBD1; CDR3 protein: CASSIWATGGSYEQYF